These 18 T cell receptor beta chains were all obtained from the same sample, sequenced in a study of liver allograft versus peripheral blood T cells. Study-wide context: Transplanted livers held T cell receptor repertoires, and these were compared with repertoires in recipients' peripheral blood.

TCRdb re-analysed the reads in MiXCR, keeping a single row per CDR3 protein. The table has some 8,000 distinct CDR3 sequences, roughly 18% seen once. These receptor sequences come from a human patient who had a liver transplant. The graft donor may account for some of the T cells.

At least ten counts were recorded for this clonotype. The chain joins TRBV6-5 to TRBJ1-5; the D gene is possibly TRBD1 (5 bases). The CDR3 length is 14 residues. V lost 2 bases to trimming and J lost 6 bases, with 11 bases between them. CDR1 and CDR2 (germline): MNHEY, SVGAGI. CDR3 nucleotides: TGTGCCAGCAGTTACGAGGCAGGGATTCAGCCCCAGCATTTT. Amino acid sequence: CASSYEAGIQPQHF.

This clonotype was counted a few times. The V gene is TRBV27, the J gene TRBJ1-6; TRBD1 matches 9 bases. The trim removed 6 bases at V and 9 bases at J, leaving 6 bases unmatched. This CDR3 comprises 14 residues. Germline V gene sequence: CDR1 MNHEY, CDR2 SMNVEV (reference sequence). CDR3 amino acids: CASRGTGKGSPLHF. The CDR3 nucleotides are TGTGCCAGCAGAGGGACAGGGAAGGGTTCACCCCTCCACTTT.

This clonotype appeared once. The J gene is TRBJ2-2, the V gene TRBV20-1, with TRBD1 matching over 10 bases. From germline, CDR1 is DFQATT and CDR2 SNEGSKA (reference sequence). The CDR3 totals 13 residues. V gave up 5 bases and J gave up 4 bases; unmatched junction bases: 1. The CDR3 DNA follows: TGCAGTGCTGGGACAGGGGCCACCGGGGAGCTGTTTTTT. This gives the protein CSAGTGATGELFF.

This clonotype was found a few times. This chain uses TRBV12-3 or TRBV12-4 with TRBJ2-3, with D unclear. Trimming shortened V by 5 bases and J by 0 bases, and 6 bases separated the two germline ends. This CDR3 is built from 13 residues. Here the CDR3 reads CASSMTSTDTQYF. CDR3 nucleotides: TGTGCCAGCAGTATGACTAGCACAGATACGCAGTATTTT.

Judged by abundance, this clonotype is medium-sized. This rearrangement joins TRBV6-6 to TRBJ1-6; D perhaps matches TRBD1 (6 bases). Trimming pared 5 bases from V and 8 bases from J, leaving 16 bases between. This CDR3 is built from 15 residues. Germline V gives CDR1 MNHNY, CDR2 SVGAGI (reference sequence). This chain's CDR3 is CASSPVGGRDSPLHF. CDR3 nucleotide sequence: TGTGCCAGCAGTCCCGTGGGGGGCCGGGATTCACCCCTCCACTTT.

This clonotype counts as medium-sized. J is TRBJ2-7 and V is TRBV6-5; 8 nucleotides match TRBD2. Per the germline V gene, CDR1 is MNHEY and CDR2 is SVGAGI. The CDR3 is 17 amino acids. V shed 6 bases, J shed 0 bases, and the junction held 13 bases outside the gene matches. CDR3 residues: CASRRLPGGGSSYEQYF. The CDR3 DNA reads as TGTGCCAGCAGGAGACTTCCTGGCGGGGGGAGCTCCTACGAGCAGTACTTC.

Sample share makes this clonotype medium-sized. This chain uses TRBV7-2 with TRBJ2-1; 9 bases fit TRBD1. CDR3 length equals 15 residues. The V and J ends lost 5 bases and 6 bases, in that order; junction bases with no gene match: 8. The V gene's germline CDR1 is SGHTA and CDR2 FQGNSA. DNA for the CDR3: TGTGCCAGCAGCCTCTGGGGACAGGGCGGCAATGAGCAGTTCTTC. This sequence encodes CASSLWGQGGNEQFF.

This clonotype was seen a handful of times. V gene TRBV14 combines with J gene TRBJ2-7; D assignment may be TRBD1 or TRBD2 (5 bases each). Looked up from germline, CDR1 is SGHDN and CDR2 is FVKESK. The ends were cut back, 0 bases at V and 2 bases at J, with 26 bases in the middle. The CDR3 has 20 residues. CDR3 sequence: CASSQDWRAQGLSKPYEQYF. The CDR3 nucleotides are TGTGCCAGCAGCCAAGATTGGCGGGCGCAGGGCCTCTCGAAACCCTACGAGCAGTACTTC.

The rearrangement uses TRBV27 and TRBJ2-7, with unresolved D. CDR1 and CDR2 from the germline V gene are MNHEY and SMNVEV (reference sequence). CDR3 length: 15 amino acids. V dropped 2 bases and J dropped 2 bases, with 13 bases sitting between them. In DNA form, the CDR3 reads TGTGCCAGCAGTTTAGGCGGCTCCTGGACCTACGAGCAGTACTTC. This codes for CASSLGGSWTYEQYF.

This clonotype is classed as large. The V and J genes are TRBV18 and TRBJ1-2; D ambiguous. The V end was cut by 2 bases, the J end by 4 bases, with 11 bases between. The CDR3 runs to 14 residues. CDR1 and CDR2 (germline): KGHSH, LQKENI. CDR3 sequence (DNA): TGTGCCAGCTCACCAGAAACAGTAACCTATGGCTACACCTTC. This gives the protein CASSPETVTYGYTF.

The V gene is TRBV20-1, the J gene TRBJ2-1; TRBD2 might be the D (5 bases). Germline assignment: CDR1 DFQATT and CDR2 SNEGSKA (reference sequence). The CDR3 length is 14 residues. The ends were cut back, 3 bases at V and 1 base at J, with 10 bases in the middle. The CDR3 loop reads CSASDTRSYNEQFF. The CDR3 DNA is TGCAGTGCTAGTGACACTAGGTCCTACAATGAGCAGTTCTTC.

The chain combines TRBV7-9 with TRBJ1-2, with D maybe TRBD1 (6 bases). The CDR3 is made up of 14 amino acids. V lost 6 bases, J lost 1 base, and 12 bases lay in between. Germline V gene sequence: CDR1 SEHNR, CDR2 FQNEAQ (reference sequence). The CDR3 protein is CASSLGQSNYGYTF. In DNA form, the CDR3 reads TGTGCCAGCAGTCTCGGACAGAGTAACTATGGCTACACCTTC.

This clonotype is medium-sized. This chain joins TRBV19 and TRBJ1-3; 9 nucleotides align to TRBD1. The ends lost 8 bases at V and 5 bases at J; junction bases unmatched: 4. In germline, CDR1 is LNHDA, CDR2 SQIVND (reference sequence). The CDR3 is 13 amino acids. Written as DNA, the CDR3 is TGTGCCAGTGGACAGGGGCTCCGAAACACCATATATTTT. This encodes CASGQGLRNTIYF.

This clonotype has more than one count but fewer than ten. J is TRBJ1-2 and V is TRBV6-1; 7 bases match TRBD1. The CDR3 is 12 residues long. J was trimmed by 8 bases and V by 5 bases; bases with no gene match: 5. CDR1 is MNHNS, CDR2 SASEGT, per germline. The CDR3 DNA sequence: TGTGCCAGCAGTCGAGGACAGGCAGGCTACACCTTC. Translating it yields CASSRGQAGYTF.

About this clonotype itself: This may be a read error: a much more frequent sequence differs by one nucleotide. This chain connects TRBV12-3 or TRBV12-4 to TRBJ2-3; weak D call: TRBD2 (5 bases). The germline V and J ends were trimmed by 4 bases and 4 bases, with 6 bases remaining between them. CDR3 size: 12 residues. CDR3 protein: CASSSGADTQYF. The CDR3 DNA follows: TGTGCCAGCAGTTCCGGGGCAGATACGCAGTATTTT.

By share, this clonotype ranks as medium-sized. Here the CDR3 reads CAISVTGRDSPLHF. The CDR3 DNA sequence: TGTGCCATCAGCGTGACAGGACGGGATTCACCCCTCCACTTT. The chain uses TRBV10-3 and TRBJ1-6; maybe TRBD1 (6 bases). The CDR3 runs to 14 residues. V lost 6 bases and J lost 8, with 14 bases in between. CDR1 is ENHRY and CDR2 is SYGVKD in the germline V gene.

The table lists this clonotype with many counts. The J gene is TRBJ2-1, the V gene TRBV11-2; 9 bases are shared with TRBD2. Losses at the gene ends were 2 bases for V and 7 bases for J; bases not matched to a gene: 15. The V gene's germline CDR1 is SGHAT and CDR2 FQNNGV. The length of the CDR3 is 18 residues. CDR3 sequence: CASSLSLLGGGAVNEQFF. CDR3 sequence (DNA): TGTGCCAGCAGCTTAAGCCTTCTCGGCGGGGGGGCAGTAAATGAGCAGTTCTTC.

This clonotype is medium-sized in the sample. The V gene is TRBV28, the J gene TRBJ1-2, with a tentative D call TRBD1 (5 bases). Germline V gene data show CDR1 as MDHEN and CDR2 as SYDVKM. The CDR3 length is 13 residues. V was clipped by 10 bases and J by 8 bases, with 20 bases between them. The CDR3 loop reads CATNVRVNGGYTF. DNA of the CDR3: TGTGCCACCAACGTCAGGGTAAACGGGGGCTACACCTTC.